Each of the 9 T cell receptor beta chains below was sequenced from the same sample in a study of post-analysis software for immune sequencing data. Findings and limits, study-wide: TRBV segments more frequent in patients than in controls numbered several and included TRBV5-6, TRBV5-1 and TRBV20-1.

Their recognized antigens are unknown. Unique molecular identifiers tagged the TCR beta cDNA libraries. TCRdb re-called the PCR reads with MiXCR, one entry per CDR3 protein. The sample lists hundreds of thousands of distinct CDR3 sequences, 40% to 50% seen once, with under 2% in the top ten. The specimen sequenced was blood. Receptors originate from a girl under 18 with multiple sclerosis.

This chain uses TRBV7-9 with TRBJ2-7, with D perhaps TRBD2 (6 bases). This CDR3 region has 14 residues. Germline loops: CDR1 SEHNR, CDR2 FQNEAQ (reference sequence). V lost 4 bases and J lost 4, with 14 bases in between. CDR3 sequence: CASSSGLGPYEQYF. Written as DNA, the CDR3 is TGTGCCAGCAGCTCGGGACTGGGACCTTACGAGCAGTACTTC.

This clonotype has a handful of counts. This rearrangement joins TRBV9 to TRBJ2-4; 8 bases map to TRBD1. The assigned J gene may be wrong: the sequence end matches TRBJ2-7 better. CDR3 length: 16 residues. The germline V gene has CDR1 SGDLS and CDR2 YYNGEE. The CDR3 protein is CASSPSPGTGALEQYF. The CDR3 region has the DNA TGTGCCAGCAGCCCGAGCCCCGGGACAGGAGCCCTCGAGCAGTACTTC.

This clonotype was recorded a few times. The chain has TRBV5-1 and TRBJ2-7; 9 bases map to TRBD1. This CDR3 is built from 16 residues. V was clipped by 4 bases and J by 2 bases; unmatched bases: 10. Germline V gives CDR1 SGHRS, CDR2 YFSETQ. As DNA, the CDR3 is TGCGCCAGCAGCGAATCCGGGACAGGGACTCCCTACGAGCAGTACTTC. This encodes CASSESGTGTPYEQYF. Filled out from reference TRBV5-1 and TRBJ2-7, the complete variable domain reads KAGVTQTPRYLIKTRGQQVTLSCSPISGHRSVSWYQQTPGQGLQFLFEYFSETQRNKGNFPGRFSGRQFSNSRSEMNVSTLELGDSALYLCASSESGTGTPYEQYFGPGTRLTVT.

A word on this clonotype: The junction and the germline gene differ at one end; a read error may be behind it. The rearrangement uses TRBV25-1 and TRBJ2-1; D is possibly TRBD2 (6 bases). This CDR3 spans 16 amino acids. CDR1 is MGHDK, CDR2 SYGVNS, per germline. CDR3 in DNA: TGTGTCAGCAGTGAACGCGGGGAGCTCTCCTACAATGAGCAGTTCTTC. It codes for CVSSERGELSYNEQFF.

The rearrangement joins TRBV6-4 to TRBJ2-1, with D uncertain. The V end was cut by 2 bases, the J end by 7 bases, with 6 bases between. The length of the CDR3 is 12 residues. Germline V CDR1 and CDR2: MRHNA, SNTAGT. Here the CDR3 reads CASSDPGNEQFF. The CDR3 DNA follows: TGTGCCAGCAGTGACCCAGGAAATGAGCAGTTCTTC.

The CDR3 protein is CSARDKAGQGSYEQYF. The CDR3 nucleotides are TGCAGTGCTAGAGATAAAGCCGGACAGGGGAGCTACGAGCAGTACTTC. The rearrangement joins TRBV20-1 to TRBJ2-7; TRBD1 matches 9 bases. CDR1 is DFQATT and CDR2 is SNEGSKA in the germline V gene (reference sequence). CDR3 size: 16 residues. V lost 0 bases and J lost 3; bases outside the gene matches: 9.

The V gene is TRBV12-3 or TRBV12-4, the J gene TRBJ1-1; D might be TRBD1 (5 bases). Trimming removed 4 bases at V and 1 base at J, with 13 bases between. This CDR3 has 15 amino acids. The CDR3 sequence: CASSSPDRTNTEAFF. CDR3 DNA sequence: TGTGCCAGCAGTTCCCCTGACAGAACGAACACTGAAGCTTTCTTT.

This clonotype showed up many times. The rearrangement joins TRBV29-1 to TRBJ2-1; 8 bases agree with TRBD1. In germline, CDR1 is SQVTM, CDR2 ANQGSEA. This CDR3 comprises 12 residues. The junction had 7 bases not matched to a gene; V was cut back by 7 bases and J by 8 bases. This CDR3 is CSATDRADEQFF. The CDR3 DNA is TGCAGCGCTACGGACAGGGCGGATGAGCAGTTCTTC.

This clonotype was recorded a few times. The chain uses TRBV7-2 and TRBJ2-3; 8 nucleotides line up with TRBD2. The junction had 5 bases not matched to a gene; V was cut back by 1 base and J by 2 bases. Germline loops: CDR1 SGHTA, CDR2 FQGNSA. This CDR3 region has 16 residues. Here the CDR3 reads CASSLDSGALTDTQYF. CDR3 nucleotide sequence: TGTGCCAGCAGCTTAGATAGCGGGGCTCTCACAGATACGCAGTATTTT.